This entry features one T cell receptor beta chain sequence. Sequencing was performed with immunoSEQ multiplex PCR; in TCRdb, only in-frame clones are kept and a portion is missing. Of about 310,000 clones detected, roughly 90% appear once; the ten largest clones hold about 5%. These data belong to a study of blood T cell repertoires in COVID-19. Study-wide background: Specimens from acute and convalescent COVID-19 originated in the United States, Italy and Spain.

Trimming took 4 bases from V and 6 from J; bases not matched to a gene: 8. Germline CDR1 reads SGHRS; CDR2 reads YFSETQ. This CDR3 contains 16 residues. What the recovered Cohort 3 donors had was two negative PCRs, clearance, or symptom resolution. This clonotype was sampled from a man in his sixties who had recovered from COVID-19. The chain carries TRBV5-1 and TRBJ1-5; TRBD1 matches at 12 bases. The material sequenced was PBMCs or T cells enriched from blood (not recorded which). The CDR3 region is CASSPGTGGGFQPQHF. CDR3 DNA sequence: TGCGCCAGCAGCCCAGGGACAGGGGGCGGTTTTCAGCCCCAGCATTTT.